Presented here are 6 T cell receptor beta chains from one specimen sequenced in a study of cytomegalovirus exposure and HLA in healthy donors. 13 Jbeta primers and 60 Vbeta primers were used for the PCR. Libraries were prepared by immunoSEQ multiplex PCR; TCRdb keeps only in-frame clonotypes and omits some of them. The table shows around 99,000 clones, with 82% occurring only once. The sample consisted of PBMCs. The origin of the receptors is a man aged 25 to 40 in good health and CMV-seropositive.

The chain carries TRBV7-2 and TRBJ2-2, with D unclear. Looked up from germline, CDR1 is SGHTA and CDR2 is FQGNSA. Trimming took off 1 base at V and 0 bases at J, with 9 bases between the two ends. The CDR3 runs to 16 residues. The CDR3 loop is CASSLVFSSNTGELFF. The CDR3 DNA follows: TGTGCCAGCAGCTTAGTTTTCAGTTCGAACACCGGGGAGCTGTTTTTT.

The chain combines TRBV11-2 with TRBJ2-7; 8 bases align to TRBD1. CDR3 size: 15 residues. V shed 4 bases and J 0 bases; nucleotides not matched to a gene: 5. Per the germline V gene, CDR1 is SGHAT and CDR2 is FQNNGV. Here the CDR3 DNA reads TGTGCCAGCAGCTCTAACAGGGGGTACTCCTACGAGCAGTACTTC. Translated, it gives CASSSNRGYSYEQYF.

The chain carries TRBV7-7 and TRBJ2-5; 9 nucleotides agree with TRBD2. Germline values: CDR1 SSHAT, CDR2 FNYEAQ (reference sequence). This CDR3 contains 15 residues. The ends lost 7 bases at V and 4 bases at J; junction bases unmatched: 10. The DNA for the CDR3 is TGTGCCAGCACGAAAAATAGCGGGGGCGGAGAGACCCAGTACTTC. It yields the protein CASTKNSGGGETQYF.

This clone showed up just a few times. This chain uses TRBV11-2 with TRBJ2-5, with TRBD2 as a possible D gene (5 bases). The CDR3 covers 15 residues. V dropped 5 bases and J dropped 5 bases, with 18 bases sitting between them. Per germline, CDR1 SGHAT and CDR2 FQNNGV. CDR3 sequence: CASSPGTQRLETQYF. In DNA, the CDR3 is TGTGCCAGCAGCCCGGGAACCCAGCGATTGGAGACCCAGTACTTC.

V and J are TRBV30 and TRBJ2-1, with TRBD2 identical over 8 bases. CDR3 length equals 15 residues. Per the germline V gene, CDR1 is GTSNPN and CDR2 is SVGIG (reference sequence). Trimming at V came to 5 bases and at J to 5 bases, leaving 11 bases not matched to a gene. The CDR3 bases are TGTGCCTGGGACGCTGTAGCGGGACCCCACAATGAGCAGTTCTTC. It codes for CAWDAVAGPHNEQFF.

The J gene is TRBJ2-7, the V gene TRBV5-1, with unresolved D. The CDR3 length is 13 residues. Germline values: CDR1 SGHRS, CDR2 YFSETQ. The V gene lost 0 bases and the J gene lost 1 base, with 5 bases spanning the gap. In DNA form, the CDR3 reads TGCGCCAGCAGCTTGGGGGCTTCCTACGAGCAGTACTTC. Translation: CASSLGASYEQYF.